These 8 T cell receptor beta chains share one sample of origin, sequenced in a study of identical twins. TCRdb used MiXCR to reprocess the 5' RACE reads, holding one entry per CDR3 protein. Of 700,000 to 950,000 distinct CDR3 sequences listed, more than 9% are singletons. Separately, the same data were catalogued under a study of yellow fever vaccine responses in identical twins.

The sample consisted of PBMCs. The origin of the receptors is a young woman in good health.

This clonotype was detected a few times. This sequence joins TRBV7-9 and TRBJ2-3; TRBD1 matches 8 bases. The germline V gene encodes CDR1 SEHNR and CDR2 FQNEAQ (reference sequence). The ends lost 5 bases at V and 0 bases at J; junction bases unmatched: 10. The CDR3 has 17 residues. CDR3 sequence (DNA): TGTGCCAGCAGCCATCCTGGCCACAGGGGGAGCACAGATACGCAGTATTTT. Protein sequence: CASSHPGHRGSTDTQYF.

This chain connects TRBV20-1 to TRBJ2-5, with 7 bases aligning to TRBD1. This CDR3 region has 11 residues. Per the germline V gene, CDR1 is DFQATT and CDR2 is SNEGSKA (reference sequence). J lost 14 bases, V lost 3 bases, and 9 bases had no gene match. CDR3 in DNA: TGCAGTGCTAGGAGGGACAGCTCGGAATACTTC. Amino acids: CSARRDSSEYF.

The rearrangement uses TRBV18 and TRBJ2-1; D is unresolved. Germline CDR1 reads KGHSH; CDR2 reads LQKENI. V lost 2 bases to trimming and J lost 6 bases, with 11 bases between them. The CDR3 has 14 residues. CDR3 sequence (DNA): TGTGCCAGCTCACCAACGGCTACCTCCAATGAGCAGTTCTTC. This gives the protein CASSPTATSNEQFF. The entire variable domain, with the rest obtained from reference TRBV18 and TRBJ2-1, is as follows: NAGVMQNPRHLVRRRGQEARLRCSPMKGHSHVYWYRQLPEEGLKFMVYLQKENIIDESGMPKERFSAEFPKEGPSILRIQQVVRGDSAAYFCASSPTATSNEQFFGPGTRLTVL.

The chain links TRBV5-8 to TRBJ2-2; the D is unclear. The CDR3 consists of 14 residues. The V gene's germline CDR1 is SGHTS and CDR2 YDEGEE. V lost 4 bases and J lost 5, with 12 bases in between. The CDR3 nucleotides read TGTGCCAGCAGCGTCTCACATGTAACCGGGGAGCTGTTTTTT. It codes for CASSVSHVTGELFF. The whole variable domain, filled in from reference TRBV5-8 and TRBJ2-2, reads EAGVTQSPTHLIKTRGQQATLRCSPISGHTSVYWYQQALGLGLQFLLWYDEGEERNRGNFPPRFSGRQFPNYSSELNVNALELEDSALYLCASSVSHVTGELFFGEGSRLTVL.

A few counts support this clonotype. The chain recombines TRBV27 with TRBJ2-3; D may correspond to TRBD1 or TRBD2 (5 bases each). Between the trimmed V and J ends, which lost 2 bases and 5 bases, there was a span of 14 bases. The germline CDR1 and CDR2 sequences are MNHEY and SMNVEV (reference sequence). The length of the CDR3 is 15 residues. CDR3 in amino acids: CASSLTGRDQDTQYF. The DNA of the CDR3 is TGTGCCAGCAGTTTAACGGGGCGTGATCAAGATACGCAGTATTTT.

DNA for the CDR3: TGCAGTGCCCCAAGGGCAGGGATCTATGGCTACACCTTC. Amino acid sequence: CSAPRAGIYGYTF. V usage is TRBV20-1 and J usage is TRBJ1-2, with D possibly matching TRBD1 (5 bases). Trimming shortened V by 6 bases and J by 4 bases, and 15 bases separated the two germline ends. Germline V gene data show CDR1 as DFQATT and CDR2 as SNEGSKA (reference sequence). The CDR3 extends over 13 amino acids.

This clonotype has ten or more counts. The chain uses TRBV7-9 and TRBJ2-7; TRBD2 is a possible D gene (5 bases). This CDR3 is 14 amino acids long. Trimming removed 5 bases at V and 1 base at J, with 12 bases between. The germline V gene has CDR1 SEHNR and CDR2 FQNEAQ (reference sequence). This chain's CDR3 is CASSPQGGSYEQYV. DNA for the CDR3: TGTGCCAGCAGCCCCCAAGGCGGGTCCTACGAGCAGTACGTC.

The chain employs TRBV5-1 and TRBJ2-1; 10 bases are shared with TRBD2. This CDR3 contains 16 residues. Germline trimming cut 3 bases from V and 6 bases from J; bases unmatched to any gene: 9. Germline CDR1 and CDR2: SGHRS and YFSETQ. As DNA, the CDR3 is TGCGCCAGCAGCTCTGCCCCCGGGACTAGCGCCAATGAGCAGTTCTTC. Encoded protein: CASSSAPGTSANEQFF.